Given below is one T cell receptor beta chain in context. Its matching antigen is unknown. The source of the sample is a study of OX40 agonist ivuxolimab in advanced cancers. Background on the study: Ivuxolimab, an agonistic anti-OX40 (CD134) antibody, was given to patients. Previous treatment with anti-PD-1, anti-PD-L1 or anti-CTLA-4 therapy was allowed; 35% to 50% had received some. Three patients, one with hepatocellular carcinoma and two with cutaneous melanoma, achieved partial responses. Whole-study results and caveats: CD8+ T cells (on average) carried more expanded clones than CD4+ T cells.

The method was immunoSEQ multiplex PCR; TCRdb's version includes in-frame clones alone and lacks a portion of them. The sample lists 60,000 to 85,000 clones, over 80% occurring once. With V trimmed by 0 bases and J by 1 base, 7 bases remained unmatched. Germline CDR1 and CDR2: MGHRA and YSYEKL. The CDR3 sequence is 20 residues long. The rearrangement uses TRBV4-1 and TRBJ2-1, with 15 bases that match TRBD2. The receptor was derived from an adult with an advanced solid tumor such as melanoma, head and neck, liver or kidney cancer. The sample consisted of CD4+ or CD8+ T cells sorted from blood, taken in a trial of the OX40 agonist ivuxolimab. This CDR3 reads CASSQESGTSGRPSYNEQFF. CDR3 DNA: TGCGCCAGCAGCCAAGAGTCCGGGACTAGCGGGAGGCCTTCCTACAATGAGCAGTTCTTC.